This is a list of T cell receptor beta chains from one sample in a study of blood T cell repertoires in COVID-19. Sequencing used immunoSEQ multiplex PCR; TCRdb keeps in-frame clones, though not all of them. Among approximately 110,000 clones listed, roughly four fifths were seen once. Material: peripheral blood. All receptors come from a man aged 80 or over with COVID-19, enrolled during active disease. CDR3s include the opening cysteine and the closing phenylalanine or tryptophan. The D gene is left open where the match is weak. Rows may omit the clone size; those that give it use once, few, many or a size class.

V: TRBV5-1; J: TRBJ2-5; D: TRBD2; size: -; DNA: TGCGCCAGCAGCTTGGGTAGGCTAGCGGGAGAGACCCAGTACTTC; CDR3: CASSLGRLAGETQYF
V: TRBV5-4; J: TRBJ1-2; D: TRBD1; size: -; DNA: TGTGCCAGCAGCATACAGGGGGGGGATGGCTACACCTTC; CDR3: CASSIQGGDGYTF
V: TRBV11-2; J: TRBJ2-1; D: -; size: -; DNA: TGTGCCAGCAGCTTAGATGAGGAGGGAGAGGCCTACAATGAGCAGTTCTTC; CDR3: CASSLDEEGEAYNEQFF
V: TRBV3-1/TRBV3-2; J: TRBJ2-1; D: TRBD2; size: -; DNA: TGTGCCAGCAGCCCCCGACTAGCGGGAGAAGGCGAGCAGTTCTTC; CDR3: CASSPRLAGEGEQFF
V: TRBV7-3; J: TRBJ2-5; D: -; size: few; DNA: TGTGCCAGCAGCTTAAGCTCTAGTGAGACCCAGTACTTC; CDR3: CASSLSSSETQYF
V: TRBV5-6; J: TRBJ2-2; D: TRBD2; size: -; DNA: TGTGCCAGCATTAGGGCTAGCGGAATGAACACCGGGGAGCTGTTTTTT; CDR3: CASIRASGMNTGELFF
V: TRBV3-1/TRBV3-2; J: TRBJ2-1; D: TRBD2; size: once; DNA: TGTGCCAGCAGCCTCTCTAGCGGGAGAGCTGGGTACAATGAGCAGTTCTTC; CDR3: CASSLSSGRAGYNEQFF
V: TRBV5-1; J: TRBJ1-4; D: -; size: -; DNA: TGCGCCAGCAGCCGGGAGGGCAGTGAAAAACTGTTTTTT; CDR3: CASSREGSEKLFF
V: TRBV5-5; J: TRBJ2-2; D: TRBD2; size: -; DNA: TGTGCCAGCAGCGGGCTCACTAGCGGGAGAAGTATCGGGGAGCTGTTTTTT; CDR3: CASSGLTSGRSIGELFF
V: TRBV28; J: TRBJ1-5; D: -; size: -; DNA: TGTGCCAGCAGTTGGGAAGCGGGGGATCAGCCCCAGCATTTT; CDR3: CASSWEAGDQPQHF
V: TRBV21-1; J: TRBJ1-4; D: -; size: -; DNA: TGTGCCAGCACCAATTCGACTCTGAATGAAAAACTGTTTTTT; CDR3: CASTNSTLNEKLFF
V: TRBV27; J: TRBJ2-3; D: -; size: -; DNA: TGTGCCAGCAGTTCAACAGATACGCAGTATTTT; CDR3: CASSSTDTQYF
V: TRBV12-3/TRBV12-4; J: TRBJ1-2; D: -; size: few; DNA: TGTGCCAGCAGCCCGGGTGGCTATGGCTACACCTTC; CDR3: CASSPGGYGYTF
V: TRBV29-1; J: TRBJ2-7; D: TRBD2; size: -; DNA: TGCAGCGTCGCAACGGGTAGCGGGAATCCCTACGAGCAGTACTTC; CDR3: CSVATGSGNPYEQYF
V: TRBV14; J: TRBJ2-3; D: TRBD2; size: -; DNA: TGTGCCAGCAGCCCCCTCACGGGAGGTTTTGGGGATACGCAGTATTTT; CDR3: CASSPLTGGFGDTQYF
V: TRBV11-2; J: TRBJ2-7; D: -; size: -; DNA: TGTGCCAGCAGCTTAGGCGGGGTGCTCTACGAGCAGTACTTC; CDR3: CASSLGGVLYEQYF
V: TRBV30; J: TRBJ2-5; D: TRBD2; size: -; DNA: TGTGCCTGGAGTGTAGGGGCTAGCGGGACTGGCTTGAGGGAGACCCAGTACTTC; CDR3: CAWSVGASGTGLRETQYF
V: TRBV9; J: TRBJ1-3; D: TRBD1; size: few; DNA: TGTGCCAGCAGCCCGACCCCCCCACAGGGGTCTTATGGAAACACCATATATTTT; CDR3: CASSPTPPQGSYGNTIYF
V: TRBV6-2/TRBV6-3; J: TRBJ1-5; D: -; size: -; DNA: TGTGCCAGCAGTTGGGTTTCCAACCCAGGGCCCCAGCATTTT; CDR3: CASSWVSNPGPQHF
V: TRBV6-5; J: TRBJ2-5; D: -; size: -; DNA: TGTGCCAGCAGTAGGCCTAGCGAGACCCAGTACTTC; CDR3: CASSRPSETQYF
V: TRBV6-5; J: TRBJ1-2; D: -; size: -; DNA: TGTGCCAGCAGTTACTCTTACGGTAACTATGGCTACACCTTC; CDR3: CASSYSYGNYGYTF
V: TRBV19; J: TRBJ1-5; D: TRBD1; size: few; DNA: TGTGCCAGTACAACAGGGGAGAGAAGGCAGCCCCAGCATTTT; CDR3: CASTTGERRQPQHF
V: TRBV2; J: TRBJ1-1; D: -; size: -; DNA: TGTGCCAGCAACGGTGGTGGCAGGGCAAACACTGAAGCTTTCTTT; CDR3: CASNGGGRANTEAFF
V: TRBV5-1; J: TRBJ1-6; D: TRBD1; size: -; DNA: TGCGCCAGCAGCTTGGGGGCAGGGGGCTCCTATAATTCACCCCTCCACTTT; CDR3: CASSLGAGGSYNSPLHF
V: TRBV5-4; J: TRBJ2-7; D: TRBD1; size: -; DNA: TGTGCCAGCAGCTTAGGACAGGGAGTACACGAGCAGTACTTC; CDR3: CASSLGQGVHEQYF
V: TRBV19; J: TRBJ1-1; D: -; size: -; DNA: TGTGCCAGTAGCCCAGGGCAATTTAACACTGAAGCTTTCTTT; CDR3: CASSPGQFNTEAFF
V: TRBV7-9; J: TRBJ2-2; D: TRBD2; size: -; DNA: TGTGCCAGCAGCTCCGGACTAGCGGGAGTAAAAACCGGGGAGCTGTTTTTT; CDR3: CASSSGLAGVKTGELFF
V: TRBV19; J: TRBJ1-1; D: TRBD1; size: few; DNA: TGTGCCAGTAGTATATCGACAGGGGACACTGAAGCTTTCTTT; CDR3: CASSISTGDTEAFF
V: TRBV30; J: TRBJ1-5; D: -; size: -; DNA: TGTGCCTGGAGTGGATCGGGGAATCAGCCCCAGCATTTT; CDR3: CAWSGSGNQPQHF
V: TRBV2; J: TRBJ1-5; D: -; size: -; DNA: TGTGCCAGCAGCTTCAGGGTAGGACAGCCCCAGCATTTT; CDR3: CASSFRVGQPQHF
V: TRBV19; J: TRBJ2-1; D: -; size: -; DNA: TGTGCCAGTAGTCCGGGAGTTGCTGAGCAGTTCTTC; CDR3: CASSPGVAEQFF
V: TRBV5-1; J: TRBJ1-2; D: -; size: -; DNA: TGCGCCAGCAGCCCTGAATCAAGGGGAGGTGGCTACACCTTC; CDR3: CASSPESRGGGYTF
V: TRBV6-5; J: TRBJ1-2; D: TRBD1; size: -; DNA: TGTGCCAGCAGTCGACAGACAGGGGATGGCGGCTACACCTTC; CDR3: CASSRQTGDGGYTF
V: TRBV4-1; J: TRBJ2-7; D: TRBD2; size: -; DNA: TGCGCCAGCAGCCAAGCCCTAGCGGGAACCTACGAGCAGTACTTC; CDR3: CASSQALAGTYEQYF
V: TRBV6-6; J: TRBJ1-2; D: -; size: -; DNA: TGTGCCAGCAGTCGAGATGGTGCCGGAGGGGCTAACTATGGCTACACCTTC; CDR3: CASSRDGAGGANYGYTF
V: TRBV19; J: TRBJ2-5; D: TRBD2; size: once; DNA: TGTGCCAGTAGTAGACCGGGACTAGCGGGAGCGGAGGAGACCCAGTACTTC; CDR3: CASSRPGLAGAEETQYF
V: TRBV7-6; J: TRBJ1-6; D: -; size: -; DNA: TGTGCCAGCAGCGTGGGAGACGACAATTCACCCCTCCACTTT; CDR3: CASSVGDDNSPLHF
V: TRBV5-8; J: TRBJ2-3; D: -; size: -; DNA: TGTGCCAGCAGCGCGGTTTCCATTGGAACAGATACGCAGTATTTT; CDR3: CASSAVSIGTDTQYF
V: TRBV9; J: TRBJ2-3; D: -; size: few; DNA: TGTGCCAGCAGCGTAGCTACGGCAGATACGCAGTATTTT; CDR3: CASSVATADTQYF
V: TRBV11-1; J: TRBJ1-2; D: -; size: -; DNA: TGTGCCAGCAGCTTAGAAGGGGACTATGGCTACACCTTC; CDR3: CASSLEGDYGYTF
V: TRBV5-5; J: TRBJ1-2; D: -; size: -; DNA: TGTGCCAGCAGCCCAAGGGTGCGGGGCTATGGCTACACCTTC; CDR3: CASSPRVRGYGYTF
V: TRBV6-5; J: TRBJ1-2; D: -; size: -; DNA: TGTGCCAGCAGTTACTCTGCAGAGGCTAACTATGGCTACACCTTC; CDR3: CASSYSAEANYGYTF